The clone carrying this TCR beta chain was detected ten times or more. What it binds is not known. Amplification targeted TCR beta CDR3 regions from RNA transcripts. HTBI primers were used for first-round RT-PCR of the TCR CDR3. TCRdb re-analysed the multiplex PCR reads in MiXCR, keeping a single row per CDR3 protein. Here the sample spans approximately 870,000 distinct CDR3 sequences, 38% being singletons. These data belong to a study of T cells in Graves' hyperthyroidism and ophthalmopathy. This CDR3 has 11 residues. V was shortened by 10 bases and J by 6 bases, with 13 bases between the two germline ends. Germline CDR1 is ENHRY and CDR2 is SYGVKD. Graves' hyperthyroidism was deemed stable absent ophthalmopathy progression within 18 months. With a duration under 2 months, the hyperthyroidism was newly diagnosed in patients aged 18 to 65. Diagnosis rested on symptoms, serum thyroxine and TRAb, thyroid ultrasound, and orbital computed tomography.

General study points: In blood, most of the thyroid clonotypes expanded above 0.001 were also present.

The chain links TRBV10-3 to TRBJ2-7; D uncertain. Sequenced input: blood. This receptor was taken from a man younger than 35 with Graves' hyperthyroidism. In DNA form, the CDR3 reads TGTGCCACCGAGAGTAAGGGCGAGCAGTACTTC. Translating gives CATESKGEQYF.